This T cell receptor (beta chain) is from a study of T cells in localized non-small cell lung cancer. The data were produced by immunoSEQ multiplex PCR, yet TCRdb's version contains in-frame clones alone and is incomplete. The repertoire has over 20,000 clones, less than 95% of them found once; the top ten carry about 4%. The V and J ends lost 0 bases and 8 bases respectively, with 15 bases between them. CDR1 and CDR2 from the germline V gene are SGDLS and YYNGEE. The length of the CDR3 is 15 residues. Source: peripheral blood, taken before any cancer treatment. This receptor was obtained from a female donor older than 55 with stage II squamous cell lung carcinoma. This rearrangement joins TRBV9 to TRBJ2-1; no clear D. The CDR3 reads CASSVDLVPSDEQFF. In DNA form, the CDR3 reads TGTGCCAGCAGCGTAGATTTAGTCCCCAGTGATGAGCAGTTCTTC.